The 20 T cell receptor beta chains below come from one sample, sequenced in a study of cytomegalovirus exposure and HLA in healthy donors. PCR employed 60 Vbeta and 13 Jbeta primers. The data were produced by immunoSEQ multiplex PCR, yet TCRdb's version contains in-frame clones alone and is incomplete. The sample consists of roughly 180,000 clones, roughly 82% of them appearing once. The specimen was PBMCs. Receptors were obtained from a man aged 40-55 years in good health and CMV-seronegative.

The chain couples TRBV5-5 to TRBJ2-1; 7 nucleotides align to TRBD1. With V trimmed by 0 bases and J by 4 bases, 1 base remained unmatched. There are 14 residues in the CDR3. Germline V gene sequence: CDR1 SGHKS, CDR2 YYEKEE (reference sequence). The CDR3 region has the DNA TGTGCCAGCAGCTTGGCGGGACAGTACAATGAGCAGTTCTTC. Translated, it gives CASSLAGQYNEQFF.

This CDR3 reads CASSIRTGVLSGANVLTF. The CDR3 bases are TGTGCCAGCAGCATCCGGACAGGGGTCCTCTCTGGGGCCAACGTCCTGACTTTC. V is TRBV9 and J is TRBJ2-6, with 9 bases lining up with TRBD1. The germline V gene has CDR1 SGDLS and CDR2 YYNGEE. This CDR3 has 18 amino acids. Germline trimming cut 4 bases from V and 0 bases from J; bases unmatched to any gene: 8. Supplemented by reference TRBV9 and TRBJ2-6, the full variable domain reads DSGVTQTPKHLITATGQRVTLRCSPRSGDLSVYWYQQSLDQGLQFLIQYYNGEERAKGNILERFSAQQFPDLHSELNLSSLELGDSALYFCASSIRTGVLSGANVLTFGAGSRLTVL.

The chain links TRBV10-3 to TRBJ2-5; TRBD1 matches 8 bases. CDR1 is ENHRY, CDR2 SYGVKD, per germline. Germline trimming cut 2 bases from V and 5 bases from J; bases unmatched to any gene: 10. CDR3 length: 16 residues. The CDR3 DNA reads TGTGCCATCAGTGAGGGCGGACAGGGAGGTGTGGAGACCCAGTACTTC. Translation gives CAISEGGQGGVETQYF.

This chain connects TRBV9 to TRBJ2-5; D not resolved. This CDR3 spans 15 amino acids. CDR1 and CDR2 from the germline V gene are SGDLS and YYNGEE. Trimming took 1 base from V and 2 from J, leaving 12 bases between them. The CDR3 sequence: CASSVSASRQETQYF. The CDR3, as DNA: TGTGCCAGCAGCGTAAGCGCTAGTCGACAAGAGACCCAGTACTTC.

J is TRBJ2-7 and V is TRBV28; D not certain. The CDR3 has 14 amino acids. The germline V gene encodes CDR1 MDHEN and CDR2 SYDVKM. V was clipped by 3 bases and J by 3 bases, with 12 bases between them. The chain's CDR3 is CASSLAEQVYEQYF. The DNA of the CDR3 is TGTGCCAGCAGTTTGGCCGAGCAGGTCTACGAGCAGTACTTC.

The chain couples TRBV4-1 to TRBJ1-2; TRBD1 is a possible D gene (5 bases). This CDR3 region has 15 residues. Trimming took off 0 bases at V and 2 bases at J, with 10 bases between the two ends. Germline CDR1 is MGHRA and CDR2 is YSYEKL. The CDR3 sequence: CASSQEEGRNYGYTF. In DNA, the CDR3 is TGCGCCAGCAGCCAAGAGGAGGGGAGGAACTATGGCTACACCTTC.

The chain carries TRBV28 and TRBJ2-5, with D possibly matching TRBD2 (5 bases). This CDR3 is built from 16 residues. Germline V gene data show CDR1 as MDHEN and CDR2 as SYDVKM. Trimming pared 6 bases from V and 5 bases from J, leaving 22 bases between. The CDR3 DNA is TGTGCCAGCAGCCAGTTCGGGCTAGCCGAGCGGGAGACCCAGTACTTC. This codes for CASSQFGLAERETQYF.

This chain links TRBV5-6 with TRBJ1-5; a possible D gene is TRBD1 (5 bases). The germline gives CDR1 SGHDT, CDR2 YYEEEE. With 5 bases removed from V and 3 bases from J, the gap between germline ends came to 12 bases. The length of the CDR3 is 14 residues. Here the CDR3 DNA reads TGTGCCAGCAGTCAAACAGGTTTCAATCAGCCCCAGCATTTT. It specifies CASSQTGFNQPQHF.

The chain joins TRBV9 to TRBJ2-7, with TRBD1 matching 8 bases. V shed 0 bases and J 4 bases; nucleotides not matched to a gene: 6. Per germline, CDR1 SGDLS and CDR2 YYNGEE. There are 15 residues in the CDR3. This CDR3 is CASSVESGGLYEQYF. CDR3 bases: TGTGCCAGCAGCGTAGAGTCAGGGGGCTTGTACGAGCAGTACTTC.

This clone has a handful of counts. The chain carries TRBV7-8 and TRBJ2-5; tentatively, D is TRBD2 (6 bases). V was shortened by 5 bases and J by 3 bases, with 22 bases between the two germline ends. Germline assignment: CDR1 SGHVS and CDR2 FQNEAQ. The length of the CDR3 is 17 residues. CDR3 protein: CASSPSGPLAREETQYF. In nucleotides, the CDR3 is TGTGCCAGCAGCCCCAGTGGCCCTCTAGCGCGAGAAGAGACCCAGTACTTC.

This chain uses TRBV5-6 with TRBJ2-7; D remains unclear. CDR3 length: 11 amino acids. Germline V gene data show CDR1 as SGHDT and CDR2 as YYEEEE. Trimming removed 2 bases from V and 4 bases from J, with 4 bases in between. The CDR3 DNA reads as TGTGCCAGCAGCTTCCAATACGAGCAGTACTTC. Protein: CASSFQYEQYF.

This sequence joins TRBV7-2 and TRBJ2-1; TRBD1 matches 7 bases. The CDR3 length is 15 residues. CDR1 SGHTA and CDR2 FQGNSA come from the germline V gene. V trimming: 2 bases; J trimming: 5 bases; junction bases outside the gene matches: 6. In DNA form, the CDR3 reads TGTGCCAGCAGCTTATCGCGACAGGGTCACAATGAGCAGTTCTTC. Translation gives CASSLSRQGHNEQFF. Looking up the rest from reference TRBV7-2 and TRBJ2-1 gives the full variable domain: GAGVSQSPSNKVTEKGKDVELRCDPISGHTALYWYRQSLGQGLEFLIYFQGNSAPDKSGLPSDRFSAERTGGSVSTLTIQRTQQEDSAVYLCASSLSRQGHNEQFFGPGTRLTVL.

The chain links TRBV30 to TRBJ1-2; D unresolved. The V end lost 2 bases, the J end lost 1 base, and 5 bases lay between the germline ends. The CDR3 sequence is 12 residues long. Germline-derived CDR1 and CDR2 are GTSNPN and SVGIG (reference sequence). The CDR3 nucleotides are TGTGCCTGGAGTCCCGGTAACTATGGCTACACCTTC. Protein product: CAWSPGNYGYTF. The complete variable domain, with remaining parts taken from reference TRBV30 and TRBJ1-2, reads SQTIHQWPATLVQPVGSPLSLECTVEGTSNPNLYWYRQAAGRGLQLLFYSVGIGQISSEVPQNLSASRPQDRQFILSSKKLLLSDSGFYLCAWSPGNYGYTFGSGTRLTVV.

V gene TRBV9 combines with J gene TRBJ2-5; 13 bases line up with TRBD2. Germline-derived CDR1 and CDR2 are SGDLS and YYNGEE. The CDR3 is 15 amino acids. J gave up 5 bases and V 2 bases, and 3 bases lay outside the gene matches. CDR3 amino acids: CASSVGLAGPETQYF. CDR3 nucleotides: TGTGCCAGCAGCGTGGGACTAGCGGGACCGGAGACCCAGTACTTC.

The CDR3 protein is CASSSLAGYTYEQYF. The CDR3 DNA is TGTGCCAGCAGCTCACTAGCGGGCTATACCTACGAGCAGTACTTC. The gene calls are TRBV7-2 and TRBJ2-7; 9 bases match TRBD2. This CDR3 has 15 residues. V trimming: 4 bases; J trimming: 2 bases; junction bases outside the gene matches: 6. Germline V gene data show CDR1 as SGHTA and CDR2 as FQGNSA.

This chain connects TRBV27 to TRBJ2-1, with 9 bases that match TRBD2. Trimming took 6 bases from V and 5 from J; bases not matched to a gene: 11. Germline values: CDR1 MNHEY, CDR2 SMNVEV (reference sequence). The CDR3 consists of 16 residues. For the CDR3, the DNA is TGTGCCAGCAGCCGCAATAGCGGGAGTACCCACAATGAGCAGTTCTTC. Protein product: CASSRNSGSTHNEQFF.

The V gene is TRBV4-2, the J gene TRBJ2-7, with D tentatively TRBD1 (5 bases). The CDR3 runs 17 residues. V shed 0 bases and J shed 0 bases, with 15 bases lying between them. Germline assignment: CDR1 LGHNA and CDR2 YNFKEQ. The CDR3 coding sequence is TGTGCCAGCAGCCAAGAAGTAGGGGTACGAATCTCCTACGAGCAGTACTTC. Amino acids: CASSQEVGVRISYEQYF.

The chain carries TRBV5-1 and TRBJ1-6; a weak D match, TRBD1 (6 bases). Trimming left V 0 bases short and J 9 bases short, with 10 bases between. The CDR3 runs to 14 residues. CDR1 is SGHRS and CDR2 is YFSETQ in the germline V gene. The CDR3 reads CASSLAQGSSPLHF. The DNA of the CDR3 is TGCGCCAGCAGCTTGGCACAGGGCAGTTCACCCCTCCACTTT.

The rearrangement uses TRBV6-6 and TRBJ2-5, with D tentatively TRBD2 (5 bases). CDR3 length: 14 amino acids. The V end lost 0 bases, the J end lost 5 bases, and 10 bases lay between the germline ends. CDR1 and CDR2 (germline): MNHNY, SVGAGI (reference sequence). CDR3 in DNA: TGTGCCAGCAGTTACTCGGGAGAGTCGGAGACCCAGTACTTC. Translation: CASSYSGESETQYF.

This rearrangement joins TRBV27 to TRBJ2-3; 10 bases are a match to TRBD2. This CDR3 is 17 amino acids long. Germline trimming cut 1 base from V and 2 bases from J; bases unmatched to any gene: 6. Germline V CDR1 and CDR2: MNHEY, SMNVEV (reference sequence). The CDR3 sequence: CASSLWLAGGHTDTQYF. The CDR3 nucleotides read TGTGCCAGCAGTTTATGGTTAGCGGGAGGCCACACAGATACGCAGTATTTT.